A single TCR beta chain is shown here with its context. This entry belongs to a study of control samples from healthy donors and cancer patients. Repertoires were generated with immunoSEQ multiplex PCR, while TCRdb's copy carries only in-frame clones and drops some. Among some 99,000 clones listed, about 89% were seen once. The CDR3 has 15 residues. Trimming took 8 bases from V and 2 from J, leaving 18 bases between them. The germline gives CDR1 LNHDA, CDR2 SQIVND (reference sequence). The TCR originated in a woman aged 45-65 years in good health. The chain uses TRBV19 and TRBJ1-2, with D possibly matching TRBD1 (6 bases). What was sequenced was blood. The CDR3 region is CASYLQGDVNYGYTF. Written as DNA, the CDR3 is TGTGCCAGTTACCTACAGGGCGATGTGAACTATGGCTACACCTTC.